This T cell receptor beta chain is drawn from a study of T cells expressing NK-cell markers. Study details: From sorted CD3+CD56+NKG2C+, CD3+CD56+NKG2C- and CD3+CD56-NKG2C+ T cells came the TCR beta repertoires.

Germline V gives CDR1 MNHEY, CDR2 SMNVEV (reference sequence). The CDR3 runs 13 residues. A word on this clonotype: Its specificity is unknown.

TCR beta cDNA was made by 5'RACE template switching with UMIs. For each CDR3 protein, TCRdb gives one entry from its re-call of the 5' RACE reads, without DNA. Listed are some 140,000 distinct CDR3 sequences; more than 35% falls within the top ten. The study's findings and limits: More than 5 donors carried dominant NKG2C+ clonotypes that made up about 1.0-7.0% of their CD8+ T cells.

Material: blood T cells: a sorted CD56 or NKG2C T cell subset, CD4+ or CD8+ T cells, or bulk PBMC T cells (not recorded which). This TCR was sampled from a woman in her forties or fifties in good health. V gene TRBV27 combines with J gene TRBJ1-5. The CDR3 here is CASSFFSNQPQHF.